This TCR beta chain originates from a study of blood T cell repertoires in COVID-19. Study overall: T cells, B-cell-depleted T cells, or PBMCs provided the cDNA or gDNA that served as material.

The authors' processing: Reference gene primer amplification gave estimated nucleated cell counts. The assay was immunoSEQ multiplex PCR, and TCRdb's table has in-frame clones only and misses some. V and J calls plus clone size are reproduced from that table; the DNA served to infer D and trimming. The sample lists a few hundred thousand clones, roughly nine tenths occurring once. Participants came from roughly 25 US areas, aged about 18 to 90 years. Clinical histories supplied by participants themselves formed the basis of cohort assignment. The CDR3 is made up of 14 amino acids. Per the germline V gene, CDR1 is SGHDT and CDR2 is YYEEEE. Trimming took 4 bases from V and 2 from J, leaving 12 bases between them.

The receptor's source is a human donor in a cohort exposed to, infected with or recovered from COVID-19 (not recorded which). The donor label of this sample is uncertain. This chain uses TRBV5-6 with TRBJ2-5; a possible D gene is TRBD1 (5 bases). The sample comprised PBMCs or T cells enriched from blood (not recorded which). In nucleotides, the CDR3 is TGTGCCAGCAGCGACGACGACAGTCAAGAGACCCAGTACTTC. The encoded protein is CASSDDDSQETQYF.